These 16 T cell receptor beta chains share one sample of origin, sequenced in a study of cytomegalovirus exposure and HLA in healthy donors. PCR was performed using 60 Vbeta and 13 Jbeta primers. Here immunoSEQ multiplex PCR was the method, and the copy in TCRdb shows in-frame clones only, minus some. The sample lists 60,000 to 75,000 clones, 65% to 90% occurring once. Material for sequencing was PBMCs. The source of these receptors is a female donor in good health and CMV-seronegative.

The chain couples TRBV28 to TRBJ2-3; D is perhaps TRBD1 (6 bases). Germline V gene sequence: CDR1 MDHEN, CDR2 SYDVKM. Between the trimmed V and J ends, which lost 1 base and 6 bases, there was a span of 14 bases. The CDR3 consists of 15 residues. CDR3 protein: CASSLSSAGEDTQYF. The DNA for the CDR3 is TGTGCCAGCAGTTTATCCTCGGCAGGGGAGGATACGCAGTATTTT.

The chain is built from TRBV27 and TRBJ1-2; no reliable D call. The V and J ends lost 4 bases and 3 bases respectively, with 9 bases between them. The CDR3 covers 13 residues. Germline-derived CDR1 and CDR2 are MNHEY and SMNVEV (reference sequence). CDR3 sequence reads: CASSSSLDYGYTF. CDR3 DNA sequence: TGTGCCAGCAGTTCCAGTCTTGACTATGGCTACACCTTC.

This chain joins TRBV6-5 and TRBJ2-2; possibly TRBD1 for D (6 bases). The CDR3 sequence is 14 residues long. The germline V gene has CDR1 MNHEY and CDR2 SVGAGI. Trimming left V 7 bases short and J 2 bases short, with 11 bases between. CDR3 bases: TGTGCCAGCAACTTCAGGGGAAACACCGGGGAGCTGTTTTTT. It is translated as CASNFRGNTGELFF.

V is TRBV7-9 and J is TRBJ1-5; D remains ambiguous. V lost 1 base and J lost 6, with 7 bases in between. The CDR3 runs to 13 residues. Germline V gene lookup returns CDR1 SEHNR and CDR2 FQNEAQ (reference sequence). The CDR3 coding sequence is TGTGCCAGCAGCTTAGACGGAGTTCAGCCCCAGCATTTT. Protein: CASSLDGVQPQHF.

This chain uses TRBV18 with TRBJ2-7; tentative D call: TRBD2 (5 bases). CDR1 KGHSH and CDR2 LQKENI come from the germline V gene. The CDR3 extends over 11 amino acids. Trimming left V 6 bases short and J 6 bases short, with 9 bases between. The CDR3 reads CASSRGFEQYF. The CDR3 DNA reads TGTGCCAGCTCTCGGGGTTTCGAGCAGTACTTC.

V and J are TRBV9 and TRBJ2-7, with D perhaps matching TRBD1 (6 bases). The V gene lost 3 bases and the J gene lost 5 bases, with 15 bases spanning the gap. Germline values: CDR1 SGDLS, CDR2 YYNGEE. The CDR3 consists of 14 residues. The CDR3 protein is CASSGSLQGHEQYF. The CDR3 region has the DNA TGTGCCAGCAGCGGAAGCTTACAGGGCCACGAGCAGTACTTC.

This chain connects TRBV6-5 to TRBJ1-4, with a weak D call TRBD1 (5 bases). This CDR3 contains 14 residues. V was clipped by 2 bases and J by 8 bases, with 12 bases between them. Germline V lookup: CDR1 MNHEY, CDR2 SVGAGI. The CDR3 DNA reads TGTGCCAGCAGTTACGGGGGGAGGAACGAAAAACTGTTTTTT. It codes for CASSYGGRNEKLFF.

The chain has TRBV6-1 and TRBJ2-5; a weak D match, TRBD1 (5 bases). V lost 2 bases to trimming and J lost 4 bases, with 14 bases between them. This CDR3 is 15 amino acids long. Germline loops: CDR1 MNHNS, CDR2 SASEGT. The CDR3 coding sequence is TGTGCCAGCAGTGAAAACAGGTGGGGAAGAGAGACCCAGTACTTC. The encoded protein is CASSENRWGRETQYF.

The chain links TRBV4-1 to TRBJ1-5, with a weak D call TRBD1 (5 bases). V was pared by 0 bases and J by 2 bases, with 11 bases between. Germline loops: CDR1 MGHRA, CDR2 YSYEKL. The length of the CDR3 is 16 residues. The CDR3 loop is CASSQDGGLGNQPQHF. CDR3 in DNA: TGCGCCAGCAGCCAAGACGGGGGGTTAGGCAATCAGCCCCAGCATTTT.

This sequence joins TRBV5-4 and TRBJ1-3, with D perhaps TRBD1 (6 bases). CDR3 length: 16 amino acids. Germline assignment: CDR1 SGHNT and CDR2 YYREEE (reference sequence). Trimming cost V 5 bases and J 0 bases, with 15 bases left between them. CDR3 loop: CASSDQGLSSGNTIYF. As DNA, the CDR3 is TGTGCCAGCAGTGACCAGGGGCTGAGCTCTGGAAACACCATATATTTT.

The gene calls are TRBV5-5 and TRBJ2-7; 12 nucleotides agree with TRBD1. CDR3 length: 14 amino acids. J lost 5 bases, V lost 4 bases, and 4 bases had no gene match. Germline CDR1 and CDR2: SGHKS and YYEKEE (reference sequence). The chain's CDR3 is CASSRDRGLNEQYF. CDR3 bases: TGTGCCAGCAGCCGGGACAGGGGGCTCAACGAGCAGTACTTC.

The CDR3 reads CASSERGQGTNEQFF. The CDR3 bases are TGCGCCAGCAGTGAAAGGGGACAGGGGACGAATGAGCAGTTCTTC. The rearrangement joins TRBV10-1 to TRBJ2-1; 10 bases are a match to TRBD1. The germline V gene encodes CDR1 WNHNN and CDR2 SYGVQD (reference sequence). This CDR3 comprises 15 residues. V was clipped by 3 bases and J by 7 bases; unmatched bases: 6.

This clone has a single count. J is TRBJ1-5 and V is TRBV11-2; D ambiguous. Germline lookup yields CDR1 SGHAT and CDR2 FQNNGV. Trimming removed 5 bases from V and 4 bases from J, with 21 bases in between. This CDR3 region has 17 residues. CDR3 nucleotides: TGTGCCAGCAGCCGGCGGTTCGGGAAGTCCGAGAATCAGCCCCAGCATTTT. It yields the protein CASSRRFGKSENQPQHF.

V usage is TRBV6-6 and J usage is TRBJ1-1, with D maybe TRBD1 (5 bases). CDR3 size: 13 residues. V shed 0 bases and J shed 10 bases, with 12 bases lying between them. Per germline, CDR1 MNHNY and CDR2 SVGAGI (reference sequence). For the CDR3, the DNA is TGTGCCAGCAGTTACTCGAGTCCAGGGCCAGCTTTCTTT. Amino acid sequence: CASSYSSPGPAFF.

The chain links TRBV7-2 to TRBJ2-5; TRBD2 is a possible D gene (6 bases). Germline V lookup: CDR1 SGHTA, CDR2 FQGNSA. The CDR3 sequence is 14 residues long. Between the trimmed V and J ends, which lost 2 bases and 5 bases, there was a span of 12 bases. CDR3 region: CASSLYGRMETQYF. CDR3 nucleotides: TGTGCCAGCAGCTTATACGGGAGAATGGAGACCCAGTACTTC.

The CDR3 here is CAWSKGQGRFFYGYTF. The DNA of the CDR3 is TGTGCCTGGAGTAAGGGACAGGGCCGGTTTTTCTATGGCTACACCTTC. The rearrangement links TRBV30 to TRBJ1-2, with 9 bases aligning to TRBD1. V gave up 2 bases and J gave up 4 bases; unmatched junction bases: 11. CDR3 length equals 16 residues. The germline V gene has CDR1 GTSNPN and CDR2 SVGIG (reference sequence). Drawing the rest from reference TRBV30 and TRBJ1-2, the complete variable domain is SQTIHQWPATLVQPVGSPLSLECTVEGTSNPNLYWYRQAAGRGLQLLFYSVGIGQISSEVPQNLSASRPQDRQFILSSKKLLLSDSGFYLCAWSKGQGRFFYGYTFGSGTRLTVV.